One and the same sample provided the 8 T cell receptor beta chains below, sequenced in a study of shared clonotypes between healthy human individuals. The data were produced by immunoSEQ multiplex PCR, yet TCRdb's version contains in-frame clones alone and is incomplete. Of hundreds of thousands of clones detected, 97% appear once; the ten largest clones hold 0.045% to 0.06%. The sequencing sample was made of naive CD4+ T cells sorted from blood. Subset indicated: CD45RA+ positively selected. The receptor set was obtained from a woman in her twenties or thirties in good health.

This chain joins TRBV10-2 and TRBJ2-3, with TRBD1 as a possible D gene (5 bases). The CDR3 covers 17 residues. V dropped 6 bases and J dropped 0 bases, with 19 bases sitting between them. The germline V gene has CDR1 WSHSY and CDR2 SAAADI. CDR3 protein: CASRAPFRGASTDTQYF. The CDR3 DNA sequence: TGCGCCAGCAGAGCTCCCTTTCGTGGGGCTAGCACAGATACGCAGTATTTT.

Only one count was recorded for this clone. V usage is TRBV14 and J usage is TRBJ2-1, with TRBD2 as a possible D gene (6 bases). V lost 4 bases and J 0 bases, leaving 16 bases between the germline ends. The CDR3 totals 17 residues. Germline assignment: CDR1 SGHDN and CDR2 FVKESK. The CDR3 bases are TGTGCCAGCAGCCGAACCGGGACTCCGAGCTCCTACAATGAGCAGTTCTTC. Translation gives CASSRTGTPSSYNEQFF.

CDR3 bases: TGTGCCAGCAGCCCGGGACTAGCGGGAACCACCGGGGAGCTGTTTTTT. Protein: CASSPGLAGTTGELFF. This chain links TRBV7-2 with TRBJ2-2; 13 bases agree with TRBD2. The CDR3 length is 16 residues. Germline values: CDR1 SGHTA, CDR2 FQGNSA. V gave up 5 bases and J gave up 4 bases; unmatched junction bases: 4.

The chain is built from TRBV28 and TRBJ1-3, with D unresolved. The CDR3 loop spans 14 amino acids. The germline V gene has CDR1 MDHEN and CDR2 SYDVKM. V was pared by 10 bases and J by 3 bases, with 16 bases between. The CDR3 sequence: CATCCYAGGNTIYF. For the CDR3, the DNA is TGTGCCACCTGCTGTTACGCGGGTGGAAACACCATATATTTT. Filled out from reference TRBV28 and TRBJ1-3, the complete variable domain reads DVKVTQSSRYLVKRTGEKVFLECVQDMDHENMFWYRQDPGLGLRLIYFSYDVKMKEKGDIPEGYSVSREKKERFSLILESASTNQTSMYLCATCCYAGGNTIYFGEGSWLTVV.

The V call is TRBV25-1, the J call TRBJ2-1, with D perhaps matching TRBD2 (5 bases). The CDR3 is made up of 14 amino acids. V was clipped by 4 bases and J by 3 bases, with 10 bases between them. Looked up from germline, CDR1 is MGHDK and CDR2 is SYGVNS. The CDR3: CASSGSRDYNEQFF. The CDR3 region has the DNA TGTGCCAGCAGTGGGTCCCGGGACTACAATGAGCAGTTCTTC.

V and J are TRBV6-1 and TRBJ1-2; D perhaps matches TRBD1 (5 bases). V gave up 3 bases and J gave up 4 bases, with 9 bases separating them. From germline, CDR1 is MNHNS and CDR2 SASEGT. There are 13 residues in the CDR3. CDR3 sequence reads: CASSDRVIYGYTF. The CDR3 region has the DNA TGTGCCAGCAGTGACAGGGTTATCTATGGCTACACCTTC.

The DNA of the CDR3 is TGTGCCAGCAGTTCTCCGACTAGCGGGAGCTCCTACGAGCAGTACTTC. The encoded protein is CASSSPTSGSSYEQYF. The chain has TRBV28 and TRBJ2-7, with 12 bases aligning to TRBD2. Germline CDR1 and CDR2: MDHEN and SYDVKM. CDR3 length: 16 amino acids. V shed 4 bases and J 0 bases; nucleotides not matched to a gene: 4.

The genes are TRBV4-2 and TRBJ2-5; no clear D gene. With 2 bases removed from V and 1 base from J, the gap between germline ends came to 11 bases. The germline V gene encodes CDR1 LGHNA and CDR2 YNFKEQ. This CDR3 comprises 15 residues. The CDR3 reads CASSQSRRSQETQYF. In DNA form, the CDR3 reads TGTGCCAGCAGCCAAAGTAGGCGTTCCCAAGAGACCCAGTACTTC.